The 26 T cell receptor beta chains listed next were all sequenced from one sample in a study of glioma-infiltrating T cells. The iRepertoire nested amplicon-rescue multiplex PCR amplified TCR alpha and beta CDR3s from RNA. TCRdb used MiXCR to reprocess the multiplex PCR reads, holding one entry per CDR3 protein. The data hold roughly 200,000 distinct CDR3 sequences, with about 46% observed a single time. Sequencing was carried out using glioma tissue, nonneoplastic brain tissue, or PBMCs (not recorded which). These receptors were obtained from a human donor with low-grade glioma or glioblastoma, undergoing nonglioma brain surgery, or in good health (not recorded which).

The chain links TRBV12-3 or TRBV12-4 to TRBJ1-5; TRBD1 might be the D (5 bases). V was shortened by 11 bases and J by 10 bases, with 18 bases between the two germline ends. The CDR3 extends over 12 amino acids. The CDR3 reads CAASQDPGPQHF. CDR3 in DNA: TGTGCCGCTTCACAGGACCCCGGACCCCAGCATTTT.

This clonotype has a count of ten or more. The V call is TRBV19, the J call TRBJ1-1; D gene ambiguous. This CDR3 has 13 residues. CDR1 and CDR2 from the germline V gene are LNHDA and SQIVND (reference sequence). Trimming cost V 2 bases and J 2 bases, with 6 bases left between them. CDR3 sequence reads: CASSIRVNTEAFF. In DNA form, the CDR3 reads TGTGCCAGTAGTATAAGGGTCAACACTGAAGCTTTCTTT.

Details on this clonotype: At one end, the junction sequence differs from germline, possibly due to a read error. The chain couples TRBV27 to TRBJ1-2; perhaps TRBD1 as D (6 bases). The CDR3 extends over 17 amino acids. The germline V gene encodes CDR1 MNHEY and CDR2 SMNVEV (reference sequence). The DNA for the CDR3 is TGTGCCATCAGTTGGACAAGTGGGAGGGGGGGGCTTGGCGGCTACACCTTC. Translated, it gives CAISWTSGRGGLGGYTF.

This chain joins TRBV28 and TRBJ2-1; 11 bases are shared with TRBD2. V shed 11 bases, J shed 6 bases, and the junction held 9 bases outside the gene matches. The germline gives CDR1 MDHEN, CDR2 SYDVKM. The CDR3 sequence is 14 residues long. The CDR3 DNA reads as TGTGCCGGGACCGTACTAGCGGGAGCCAATGAGCAGTTCTTC. It is translated as CAGTVLAGANEQFF.

As concerns this clonotype: Because it lacks the conserved phenylalanine or tryptophan at the end, this CDR3 is likely a read error. This sequence joins TRBV6-1 and TRBJ2-3; TRBD2 matches at 8 bases. Germline V CDR1 and CDR2: MNHNS, SASEGT. V was clipped by 6 bases and J by 4 bases; unmatched bases: 6. This CDR3 region has 14 residues. Written as DNA, the CDR3 is TGTGCCAGCAGATCAGCGGGAGTTCCAGATACGCAGTATTTA. Residues: CASRSAGVPDTQYL.

There are many counts of this clonotype. The rearrangement links TRBV7-2 to TRBJ2-3; 12 bases map to TRBD2. The germline CDR1 and CDR2 sequences are SGHTA and FQGNSA. The CDR3 consists of 14 residues. J lost 8 bases, V lost 4 bases, and 4 bases had no gene match. CDR3 in DNA: TGTGCCAGCAGCTCGACTAGCGGGAGTGGTACGCAGTATTTT. The encoded protein is CASSSTSGSGTQYF.

This clonotype was seen at least ten times. The chain is built from TRBV6-1 and TRBJ1-2, with unresolved D. V was clipped by 7 bases and J by 3 bases, with 12 bases between them. Germline V lookup: CDR1 MNHNS, CDR2 SASEGT. The CDR3 extends over 13 amino acids. Here the CDR3 DNA reads TGTGCCAGCACCCTCGGGCAGTACTATGGCTACACCTTC. Its protein is CASTLGQYYGYTF.

On this clonotype: Without the conserved terminal phenylalanine or tryptophan, this CDR3 likely stems from a read error. This chain joins TRBV20-1 and TRBJ1-2; D is unclear. The CDR3 loop spans 11 amino acids. Trimming took off 2 bases at V and 11 bases at J, with 12 bases between the two ends. CDR1 and CDR2 (germline): DFQATT, SNEGSKA (reference sequence). CDR3 protein: CSARPGIRYTI. Written as DNA, the CDR3 is TGCAGTGCTAGACCCGGGATCAGATACACCATC.

The chain uses TRBV4-1 and TRBJ2-4, with D perhaps matching TRBD1 or TRBD2 (5 bases each). The V gene lost 2 bases and the J gene lost 13 bases, with 24 bases spanning the gap. Germline V lookup: CDR1 MGHRA, CDR2 YSYEKL. The CDR3 loop spans 16 amino acids. CDR3 nucleotide sequence: TGCGCCAGCAGCCAACCGACAGCTAGCCTACACAATGAGCAGTACTTC. It specifies CASSQPTASLHNEQYF.

As regards this clonotype: With a much larger clone just one base away, this may be a read error. CDR3 sequence (DNA): TGTGCCAGCAGCCAAGAGTTACAGTGCTCCGAGCAGTACTTC. Protein: CASSQELQCSEQYF. The chain is built from TRBV3-1 and TRBJ2-7; D unclear. V lost 0 bases and J lost 6, with 12 bases in between. CDR3 length: 14 amino acids. Germline CDR1 reads LGHDT; CDR2 reads YNNKEL (reference sequence).

In this sample, this clonotype turned up a few times. The V call is TRBV10-3, the J call TRBJ1-1; TRBD1 aligns across 9 bases. Germline CDR1 is ENHRY and CDR2 is SYGVKD. V gave up 2 bases and J gave up 6 bases; unmatched junction bases: 7. The CDR3 has 15 amino acids. This CDR3 reads CAISEEDRGRAEAFF. As DNA, the CDR3 is TGTGCCATCAGTGAGGAGGACAGGGGCCGCGCTGAAGCTTTCTTT.

In this sample, this clonotype turned up a few times. Given a much more abundant clone one base away, this may be a read error. This chain uses TRBV6-1 with TRBJ2-2; possible D gene TRBD2, 6 bases. This CDR3 spans 14 amino acids. Germline values: CDR1 MNHNS, CDR2 SASEGT. CDR3 in DNA: TGTGCCAGCATCCGGGAGCGGAACACCGGGGAGCTGTATTTT. Its translation: CASIRERNTGELYF.

This clonotype was observed a handful of times. The V call is TRBV28, the J call TRBJ2-5; D remains ambiguous. The V and J ends lost 8 bases and 3 bases respectively, with 10 bases between them. The CDR3 loop spans 12 amino acids. Germline values: CDR1 MDHEN, CDR2 SYDVKM. DNA for the CDR3: TGTGCCAGCGGACCTCGTGAAGAGACCCAGTACTTC. Translated, it gives CASGPREETQYF. Looking up the rest from reference TRBV28 and TRBJ2-5 gives the full variable domain: DVKVTQSSRYLVKRTGEKVFLECVQDMDHENMFWYRQDPGLGLRLIYFSYDVKMKEKGDIPEGYSVSREKKERFSLILESASTNQTSMYLCASGPREETQYFGPGTRLLVL.

This clonotype showed up many times. V is TRBV20-1 and J is TRBJ1-5; D unresolved. The V end was cut by 6 bases, the J end by 5 bases, with 11 bases between. This CDR3 has 12 residues. Germline V gene sequence: CDR1 DFQATT, CDR2 SNEGSKA (reference sequence). In DNA, the CDR3 is TGCAGTGCAGCAGAGGTCTATCAGCCCCAGCATTTT. This encodes CSAAEVYQPQHF.

Remarks on this clonotype: A much larger clone is a single base away; this may be a read error. This sequence joins TRBV6-6 and TRBJ2-7, with D perhaps being TRBD1 or TRBD2 (7 bases each). The CDR3 runs to 15 residues. The germline V gene has CDR1 MNHNY and CDR2 SVGAGI (reference sequence). The CDR3 reads CASSYPGGQTYEQCF. For the CDR3, the DNA is TGTGCCAGCAGTTACCCGGGGGGACAGACCTACGAGCAGTGCTTC.

In this sample, this clonotype turned up a few times. The CDR3 DNA follows: TGTGCCAGCAGAGCGCTAGGGAATGAGCAGTTCTTC. Protein: CASRALGNEQFF. The chain has TRBV12-3 or TRBV12-4 and TRBJ2-1, with no clear D. The CDR3 sequence is 12 residues long. With 6 bases removed from V and 7 bases from J, the gap between germline ends came to 10 bases.

This clonotype was seen a handful of times. V usage is TRBV7-9 and J usage is TRBJ2-2; D might be TRBD2 (5 bases). The V and J ends lost 2 bases and 0 bases respectively, with 25 bases between them. CDR3 length: 21 residues. Germline V lookup: CDR1 SEHNR, CDR2 FQNEAQ (reference sequence). CDR3 in DNA: TGTGCCAGCAGCTTACAGTCACGAGGGTGGGAAGCGGAGACGAACACCGGGGAGCTGTTTTTT. Amino acids: CASSLQSRGWEAETNTGELFF.

The chain uses TRBV12-3 or TRBV12-4 and TRBJ2-5; the D gene could be TRBD1 or TRBD2 (5 bases each). There are 13 residues in the CDR3. V gave up 3 bases and J gave up 7 bases, with 12 bases separating them. CDR3 sequence (DNA): TGTGCCAGCAGTTTGCCCGGGGCGGGGACCCAGTACTTC. Translated, it gives CASSLPGAGTQYF.

This clonotype is medium-sized (0.01 to 0.1%) by share. The V and J genes are TRBV6-1 and TRBJ2-1, with D perhaps being TRBD1 or TRBD2 (5 bases each). The germline gives CDR1 MNHNS, CDR2 SASEGT. The CDR3 is 13 residues long. V lost 6 bases and J lost 7, with 13 bases in between. CDR3 nucleotides: TGTGCCAGCAGCCTGGGACCACGGAATGAGCAGTTCTTC. It yields the protein CASSLGPRNEQFF.

A few counts support this clonotype. V usage is TRBV7-9 and J usage is TRBJ2-5; D unclear. V lost 0 bases and J lost 0, with 5 bases in between. In germline, CDR1 is SEHNR, CDR2 FQNEAQ (reference sequence). The CDR3 is 14 amino acids. CDR3 sequence reads: CASSLAEYQETQYF. The DNA for the CDR3 is TGTGCCAGCAGCTTAGCAGAGTACCAAGAGACCCAGTACTTC. The complete variable domain, with remaining parts taken from reference TRBV7-9 and TRBJ2-5, reads DTGVSQNPRHKITKRGQNVTFRCDPISEHNRLYWYRQTLGQGPEFLTYFQNEAQLEKSRLLSDRFSAERPKGSFSTLEIQRTEQGDSAMYLCASSLAEYQETQYFGPGTRLLVL.

This clonotype was seen a few times. CDR3 bases: TGTGCCAGTCTGAGAGGAGGGACAGGGGTCGATGAGCAGTTCTTC. Encoded protein: CASLRGGTGVDEQFF. This sequence joins TRBV19 and TRBJ2-1; the match to TRBD1 covers 10 bases. Germline-derived CDR1 and CDR2 are LNHDA and SQIVND (reference sequence). The CDR3 sequence is 15 residues long. Trimming cost V 8 bases and J 8 bases; bases outside gene matches: 12.

The rearrangement uses TRBV20-1 and TRBJ2-2; TRBD2 aligns across 7 bases. The junction had 10 bases not matched to a gene; V was cut back by 3 bases and J by 0 bases. The germline CDR1 and CDR2 sequences are DFQATT and SNEGSKA (reference sequence). CDR3 length: 17 residues. Here the CDR3 DNA reads TGCAGTGCTAGGACCCGCACCGGACTAGCGAACACCGGGGAGCTGTTTTTT. It translates to CSARTRTGLANTGELFF.

In the case of this clonotype: The conserved closing phenylalanine or tryptophan is absent in this CDR3, likely reflecting a read error. This chain uses TRBV7-2 with TRBJ2-7; D is ambiguous. From germline, CDR1 is SGHTA and CDR2 FQGNSA. The CDR3 covers 16 residues. For the CDR3, the DNA is TGTGCCAGCAGCTTAGATACCCAGAGCGCAGCCTACGATCAGTACCTC. This gives the protein CASSLDTQSAAYDQYL.

Concerning this clonotype: It may be a read error: a sequence one base away is much more abundant. The genes are TRBV20-1 and TRBJ2-7; 11 nucleotides match TRBD2. Losses at the gene ends were 1 base for V and 6 bases for J; bases not matched to a gene: 8. Germline V gene lookup returns CDR1 DFQATT and CDR2 SNEGSKA (reference sequence). The CDR3 has 15 amino acids. The CDR3 DNA sequence: TGCAGTGCTAGAGTAACCGCACTAGCGGGAGTCGAGCAGTACTTC. This sequence encodes CSARVTALAGVEQYF.

This clonotype came up a few times. This chain connects TRBV29-1 to TRBJ2-3; D is undetermined. The CDR3 has 11 amino acids. From germline, CDR1 is SQVTM and CDR2 ANQGSEA. The V end lost 3 bases, the J end lost 6 bases, and 7 bases lay between the germline ends. The CDR3 DNA reads as TGCAGCGTTGAGCTAAGGGATACGCAGTATTTT. It encodes CSVELRDTQYF.

This clonotype was found many times. The chain uses TRBV20-1 and TRBJ1-1, with TRBD1 as a possible D gene (6 bases). CDR1 is DFQATT and CDR2 is SNEGSKA in the germline V gene (reference sequence). This CDR3 is 14 amino acids long. The germline V and J ends were trimmed by 4 bases and 1 base, with 13 bases remaining between them. CDR3 sequence: CSATRGGKNTEAFF. CDR3 coding DNA: TGCAGTGCTACAAGGGGGGGTAAGAACACTGAAGCTTTCTTT.